Listed below are T cell receptor beta chains from one sample, sequenced in a study of blood T cell repertoires in COVID-19. Assay: immunoSEQ multiplex PCR; the TCRdb copy retains only in-frame clones and omits some. Altogether under 250,000 clones are present, 80% to 90% being singletons, with the ten largest covering 6.5% to 9%. Specimen: peripheral blood. The origin of the receptors is a woman aged 45-59 years with active or convalescent COVID-19. Each CDR3 is given with its conserved first and last residue. D genes are given only for firm matches. Part of the rows lack a size; the others show once, few, many or a class for expanded clones.

d_call: TRBD1; clone_size: .; v_call: TRBV9; j_call: TRBJ2-7; cdr3_aa: CASSVGHRGNEQYF; cdr3_nt: TGTGCCAGCAGCGTAGGGCACAGGGGAAACGAGCAGTACTTC
d_call: .; clone_size: .; v_call: TRBV19; j_call: TRBJ2-3; cdr3_aa: CASSIAEGPDTQYF; cdr3_nt: TGTGCCAGTAGTATAGCGGAGGGGCCAGATACGCAGTATTTT
d_call: .; clone_size: .; v_call: TRBV7-2; j_call: TRBJ2-1; cdr3_aa: CASSSGSFNVNEQFF; cdr3_nt: TGTGCCAGCAGCTCGGGGTCCTTCAACGTAAATGAGCAGTTCTTC
d_call: .; clone_size: once; v_call: TRBV14; j_call: TRBJ2-5; cdr3_aa: CASSQDGLGETQYF; cdr3_nt: TGTGCCAGCAGCCAAGATGGGCTGGGAGAGACCCAGTACTTC
d_call: TRBD1; clone_size: .; v_call: TRBV24-1; j_call: TRBJ2-2; cdr3_aa: CATSDRTGGNTGELFF; cdr3_nt: TGTGCCACCAGTGACAGGACAGGGGGGAACACCGGGGAGCTGTTTTTT
d_call: .; clone_size: .; v_call: TRBV15; j_call: TRBJ1-5; cdr3_aa: CATSRDPEGLQPQHF; cdr3_nt: TGTGCCACCAGCAGAGACCCAGAGGGCCTTCAGCCCCAGCATTTT
d_call: .; clone_size: .; v_call: TRBV10-3; j_call: TRBJ1-3; cdr3_aa: CAISPDSSGNTIYF; cdr3_nt: TGTGCCATCAGTCCCGACAGCTCTGGAAACACCATATATTTT
d_call: .; clone_size: .; v_call: TRBV28; j_call: TRBJ1-1; cdr3_aa: CATRGNTEAFF; cdr3_nt: TGTGCCACCCGGGGGAACACTGAAGCTTTCTTT
d_call: .; clone_size: once; v_call: TRBV2; j_call: TRBJ1-6; cdr3_aa: CASSTAEGSPLHF; cdr3_nt: TGTGCCAGCAGTACCGCCGAGGGCTCACCCCTCCACTTT
d_call: TRBD1; clone_size: .; v_call: TRBV6-1; j_call: TRBJ1-5; cdr3_aa: CASSAQPGTGGRKSNQPQHF; cdr3_nt: TGTGCCAGCAGTGCGCAACCCGGGACAGGGGGGAGAAAAAGCAATCAGCCCCAGCATTTT
d_call: .; clone_size: .; v_call: TRBV28; j_call: TRBJ1-3; cdr3_aa: CAGGGRGGSGNTIYF; cdr3_nt: TGTGCCGGGGGGGGGCGAGGAGGCTCCGGAAACACCATATATTTT
d_call: .; clone_size: once; v_call: TRBV6-5; j_call: TRBJ1-1; cdr3_aa: CASMVRTEAFF; cdr3_nt: TGTGCCAGCATGGTTCGGACTGAAGCTTTCTTT
d_call: TRBD1; clone_size: .; v_call: TRBV27; j_call: TRBJ1-5; cdr3_aa: CASSRQGEEPQHF; cdr3_nt: TGTGCCAGCAGTAGACAGGGCGAAGAGCCCCAGCATTTT
d_call: TRBD1; clone_size: .; v_call: TRBV6-4; j_call: TRBJ1-6; cdr3_aa: CASRIGGTNSPLHF; cdr3_nt: TGTGCCAGCAGAATAGGGGGCACGAATTCACCCCTCCACTTT
d_call: TRBD2; clone_size: .; v_call: TRBV28; j_call: TRBJ2-3; cdr3_aa: CASSSSGDGLDTQYF; cdr3_nt: TGTGCCAGCAGCTCCAGCGGGGACGGCCTTGATACGCAGTATTTT
d_call: .; clone_size: .; v_call: TRBV5-6; j_call: TRBJ1-4; cdr3_aa: CASNRRSSTNEKLFF; cdr3_nt: TGTGCCAGCAATAGGCGGAGTTCTACTAATGAAAAACTGTTTTTT
d_call: .; clone_size: .; v_call: TRBV7-2; j_call: TRBJ2-2; cdr3_aa: CASSLQGGDTGELFF; cdr3_nt: TGTGCCAGCAGCTTACAGGGGGGAGACACCGGGGAGCTGTTTTTT
d_call: .; clone_size: once; v_call: TRBV5-1; j_call: TRBJ1-6; cdr3_aa: CASSLATGSPLHF; cdr3_nt: TGCGCCAGCAGCTTGGCCACCGGTTCACCCCTCCACTTT
d_call: TRBD2; clone_size: .; v_call: TRBV5-1; j_call: TRBJ2-1; cdr3_aa: CASSLGLAGDRPWPNEQFF; cdr3_nt: TGCGCCAGCAGCTTGGGACTAGCGGGAGACAGGCCCTGGCCCAATGAGCAGTTCTTC
d_call: TRBD1; clone_size: .; v_call: TRBV6-2/TRBV6-3; j_call: TRBJ1-2; cdr3_aa: CASSFSEGQANYGYTF; cdr3_nt: TGTGCCAGCAGTTTTTCAGAGGGACAGGCTAACTATGGCTACACCTTC
d_call: TRBD1; clone_size: .; v_call: TRBV15; j_call: TRBJ2-7; cdr3_aa: CATSSGTGGSYEQYF; cdr3_nt: TGTGCCACCAGCTCCGGGACAGGGGGCTCCTACGAGCAGTACTTC
d_call: TRBD1; clone_size: .; v_call: TRBV27; j_call: TRBJ1-1; cdr3_aa: CASSARQGSAFF; cdr3_nt: TGTGCCAGCAGTGCCAGACAGGGGAGCGCTTTCTTT
d_call: TRBD1; clone_size: .; v_call: TRBV6-2/TRBV6-3; j_call: TRBJ1-1; cdr3_aa: CASSYRPDREAFF; cdr3_nt: TGTGCCAGCAGTTACCGACCCGACAGGGAGGCTTTCTTT
d_call: .; clone_size: .; v_call: TRBV9; j_call: TRBJ2-7; cdr3_aa: CASSVGPGDSYEQYF; cdr3_nt: TGTGCCAGCAGCGTAGGCCCAGGGGATTCCTACGAGCAGTACTTC
d_call: .; clone_size: .; v_call: TRBV5-6; j_call: TRBJ2-2; cdr3_aa: CASRWERTGELFF; cdr3_nt: TGTGCCAGCAGGTGGGAGCGAACCGGGGAGCTGTTTTTT
d_call: .; clone_size: .; v_call: TRBV19; j_call: TRBJ2-3; cdr3_aa: CASRTPGSSWDTQYF; cdr3_nt: TGTGCCAGTAGAACCCCCGGGTCTAGCTGGGATACGCAGTATTTT
d_call: .; clone_size: .; v_call: TRBV7-2; j_call: TRBJ2-1; cdr3_aa: CASSLALERGEQFF; cdr3_nt: TGTGCCAGCAGCTTAGCTCTCGAAAGGGGGGAGCAGTTCTTC
d_call: .; clone_size: .; v_call: TRBV10-3; j_call: TRBJ2-3; cdr3_aa: CAISGGRARGTDTQYF; cdr3_nt: TGTGCCATCAGTGGGGGGCGGGCCCGAGGCACAGATACGCAGTATTTT
d_call: .; clone_size: .; v_call: TRBV6-5; j_call: TRBJ1-6; cdr3_aa: CASSYSQNSPLHF; cdr3_nt: TGTGCCAGCAGTTACTCTCAGAATTCACCCCTCCATTTT
d_call: TRBD1; clone_size: .; v_call: TRBV28; j_call: TRBJ2-1; cdr3_aa: CASSSTGSVDNEQFF; cdr3_nt: TGTGCCAGCAGTTCGACAGGGAGCGTAGACAATGAGCAGTTCTTC
d_call: .; clone_size: many; v_call: TRBV5-4; j_call: TRBJ2-3; cdr3_aa: CASTSDVTGKGDTQYF; cdr3_nt: TGTGCCAGCACCTCGGATGTTACAGGGAAGGGAGATACGCAGTATTTT
d_call: TRBD2; clone_size: .; v_call: TRBV5-4; j_call: TRBJ2-3; cdr3_aa: CASSWTSIDTQYF; cdr3_nt: TGTGCCAGCAGCTGGACTAGTATAGATACGCAGTATTTT
d_call: .; clone_size: .; v_call: TRBV13; j_call: TRBJ2-7; cdr3_aa: CASSFGVPSYEQYF; cdr3_nt: TGTGCCAGCAGCTTCGGAGTTCCCTCCTACGAGCAGTACTTC
d_call: .; clone_size: .; v_call: TRBV5-1; j_call: TRBJ1-1; cdr3_aa: CASSLVMDTNTEAFF; cdr3_nt: TGCGCCAGCAGCTTGGTGATGGACACGAACACTGAAGCTTTCTTT
d_call: .; clone_size: .; v_call: TRBV6-5; j_call: TRBJ1-2; cdr3_aa: CAASQGGDYGYTF; cdr3_nt: TGTGCCGCCTCACAGGGAGGGGACTATGGCTACACCTTC
d_call: .; clone_size: once; v_call: TRBV7-2; j_call: TRBJ1-6; cdr3_aa: CASSLRAGDSPLHF; cdr3_nt: TGTGCCAGCAGCTTAAGGGCGGGAGATTCACCCCTCCACTTT
d_call: .; clone_size: .; v_call: TRBV19; j_call: TRBJ1-5; cdr3_aa: CASTLTPGRSQPQHF; cdr3_nt: TGTGCCAGTACCCTCACCCCAGGGCGGTCCCAGCCCCAGCATTTT
d_call: TRBD2; clone_size: .; v_call: TRBV19; j_call: TRBJ2-1; cdr3_aa: CASTGTSGSEVEQFF; cdr3_nt: TGTGCCAGTACCGGGACTAGCGGGAGTGAGGTCGAGCAGTTCTTC
d_call: .; clone_size: .; v_call: TRBV6-5; j_call: TRBJ2-3; cdr3_aa: CASSSRNRERNTQYF; cdr3_nt: TGTGCCAGCAGTTCTAGAAACAGGGAGAGGAATACGCAGTATTTT
d_call: TRBD2; clone_size: .; v_call: TRBV5-4; j_call: TRBJ2-3; cdr3_aa: CASTKREGTDTQYF; cdr3_nt: TGTGCCAGCACCAAGCGGGAGGGGACAGATACGCAGTATTTT
d_call: .; clone_size: many; v_call: TRBV29-1; j_call: TRBJ2-7; cdr3_aa: CSAVGIQGNPYEQYF; cdr3_nt: TGCAGCGCTGTGGGGATACAGGGCAACCCCTACGAGCAGTACTTC
d_call: .; clone_size: few; v_call: TRBV5-1; j_call: TRBJ1-2; cdr3_aa: CASSLEGGYGYTF; cdr3_nt: TGCGCCAGCAGCTTGGAGGGAGGCTATGGCTACACCTTC